Listed here is a single TCR beta chain. Germline values: CDR1 SNHLY, CDR2 FYNNEI. The CDR3 contains 15 residues. Trimming left V 7 bases short and J 3 bases short, with 18 bases between. The data originate from a study of blood T cell repertoires in COVID-19. Study information: Samples representing acute and convalescent COVID-19 were sourced from the United States, Italy and Spain.

Methods used by the authors: Nucleated cell counts were estimated from reference gene primer amplification. TCRdb's copy holds only in-frame clones and misses some; the assay was immunoSEQ multiplex PCR. The V and J calls and the clone size are those of that table, but D and trimming were determined from the DNA. The data hold 150,000 to 200,000 clones, with around 81% observed a single time. This chain connects TRBV2 to TRBJ1-1, with a weak D call TRBD1 (5 bases). The specimen sequenced was peripheral blood. The receptor was isolated from a man between 65 and 85 years old who had recovered from COVID-19. CDR3 DNA sequence: TGTGCCAGCACTGCTAGGCGGGGGACGGACACTGAAGCTTTCTTT. It codes for CASTARRGTDTEAFF.